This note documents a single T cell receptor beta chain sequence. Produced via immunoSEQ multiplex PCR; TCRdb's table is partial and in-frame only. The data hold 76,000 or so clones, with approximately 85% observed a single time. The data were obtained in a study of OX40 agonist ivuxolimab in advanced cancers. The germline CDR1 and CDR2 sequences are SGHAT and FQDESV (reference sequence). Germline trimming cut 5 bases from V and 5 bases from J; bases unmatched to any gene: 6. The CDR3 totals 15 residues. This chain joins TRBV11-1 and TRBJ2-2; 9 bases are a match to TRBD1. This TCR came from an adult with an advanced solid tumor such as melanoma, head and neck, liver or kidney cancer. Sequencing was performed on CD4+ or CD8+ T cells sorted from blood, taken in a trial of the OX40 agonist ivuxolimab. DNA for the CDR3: TGTGCCAGCAGCCGGACAGGGGCGGGGACCGGGGAGCTGTTTTTT. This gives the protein CASSRTGAGTGELFF.